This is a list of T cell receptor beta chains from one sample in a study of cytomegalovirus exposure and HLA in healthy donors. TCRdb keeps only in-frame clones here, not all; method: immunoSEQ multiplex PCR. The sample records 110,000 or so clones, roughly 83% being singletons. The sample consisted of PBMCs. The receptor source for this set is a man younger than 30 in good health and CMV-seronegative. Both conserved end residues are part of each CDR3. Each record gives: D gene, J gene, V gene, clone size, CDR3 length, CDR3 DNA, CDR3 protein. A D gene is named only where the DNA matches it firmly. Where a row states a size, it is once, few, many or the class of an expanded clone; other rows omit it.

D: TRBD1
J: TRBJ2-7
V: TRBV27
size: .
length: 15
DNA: TGTGCCAGCAGTTCCCCCGGGACAGGGTCCTACGAGCAGTACTTC
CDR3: CASSSPGTGSYEQYF

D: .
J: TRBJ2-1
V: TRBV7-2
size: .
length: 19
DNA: TGTGCCAGCAGCTTAGTGCCGCGAGGGGGAAAGAGCTCCTACAATGAGCAGTTCTTC
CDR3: CASSLVPRGGKSSYNEQFF

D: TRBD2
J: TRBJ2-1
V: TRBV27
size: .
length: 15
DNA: TGTGCCAGCGGACGGACTAGCGGGATCGGCAATGAGCAGTTCTTC
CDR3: CASGRTSGIGNEQFF

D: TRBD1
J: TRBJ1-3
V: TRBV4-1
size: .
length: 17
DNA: TGCGCCAGCAGCCAGGTTTTGCCGGGACAGGGTCGAAACACCATATATTTT
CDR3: CASSQVLPGQGRNTIYF

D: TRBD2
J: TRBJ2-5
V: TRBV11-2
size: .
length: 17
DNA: TGTGCCAGCAGCTTAGGCACTAGCGGGGGGGCATATGAGACCCAGTACTTC
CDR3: CASSLGTSGGAYETQYF

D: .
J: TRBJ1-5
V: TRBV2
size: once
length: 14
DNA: TGTGCCAGCAGTCCGGGGGGCAGTGATCAGCCCCAGCATTTT
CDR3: CASSPGGSDQPQHF

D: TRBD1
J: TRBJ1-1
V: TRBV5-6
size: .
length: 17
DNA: TGTGCCAGCAGCCCCGGTAGGGACAGGGGGCCTAACACTGAAGCTTTCTTT
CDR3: CASSPGRDRGPNTEAFF

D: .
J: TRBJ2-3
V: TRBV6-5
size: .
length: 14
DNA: TGTGCCAGCAGTGACGGACTGAGCACAGATACGCAGTATTTT
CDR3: CASSDGLSTDTQYF

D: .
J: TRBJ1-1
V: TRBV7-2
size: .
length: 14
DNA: TGTGCCAGCAGCCTACGAAGGACGGGGACTGAAGCTTTCTTT
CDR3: CASSLRRTGTEAFF

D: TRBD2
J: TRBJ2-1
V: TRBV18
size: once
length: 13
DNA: TGTGCCAGCTCACCACGGGGGGGCAATGAGCAGTTCTTC
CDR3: CASSPRGGNEQFF

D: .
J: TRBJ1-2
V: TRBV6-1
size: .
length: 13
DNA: TGTGCCAGCACCGAAAAGGGGAACTATGGCTACACCTTC
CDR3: CASTEKGNYGYTF

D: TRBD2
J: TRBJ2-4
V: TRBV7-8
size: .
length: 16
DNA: TGTGCCAGCAGCTTAGCGGGGACTAGCGACAAAAACATTCAGTACTTC
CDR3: CASSLAGTSDKNIQYF

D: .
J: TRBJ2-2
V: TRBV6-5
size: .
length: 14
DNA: TGTGCCAGCAGTTACTCCGGGTATGGCGGGGAGCTGTTTTTT
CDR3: CASSYSGYGGELFF

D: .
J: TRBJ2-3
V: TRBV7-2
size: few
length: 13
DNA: TGTGCCAGCAGCCCCCAGGGCACAGATACGCAGTATTTT
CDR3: CASSPQGTDTQYF

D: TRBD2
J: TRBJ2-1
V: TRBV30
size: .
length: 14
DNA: TGTGCCTGGAGTGGGCTAGCGGCCTACAATGAGCAGTTCTTC
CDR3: CAWSGLAAYNEQFF

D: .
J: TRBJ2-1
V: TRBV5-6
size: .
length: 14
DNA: TGTGCCAGCAGCTTGGTGGCCGAATACAATGAGCAGTTCTTC
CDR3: CASSLVAEYNEQFF

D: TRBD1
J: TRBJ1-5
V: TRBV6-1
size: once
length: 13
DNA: TGTGCCAGCAGCGACAGGGGCAATCAGCCCCAGCATTTT
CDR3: CASSDRGNQPQHF

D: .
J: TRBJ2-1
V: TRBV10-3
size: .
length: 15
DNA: TGTGCCATCAGTGAGTCGAGCGGAATCTACAATGAGCAGTTCTTC
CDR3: CAISESSGIYNEQFF

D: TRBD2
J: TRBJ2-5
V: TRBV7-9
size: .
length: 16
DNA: TGTGCCAGCAGCCCCCCTGGGACTAGGTTCGGCGAGACCCAGTACTTC
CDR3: CASSPPGTRFGETQYF

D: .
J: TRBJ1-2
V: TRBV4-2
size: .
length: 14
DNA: TGTGCCAGCAGCCAAGAACAGGAATACTATGGCTACACCTTC
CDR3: CASSQEQEYYGYTF

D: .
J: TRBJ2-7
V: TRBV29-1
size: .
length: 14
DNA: TGCAGCGTTGATGAGGGTAGCGGAATCTACGAGCAGTACTTC
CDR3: CSVDEGSGIYEQYF

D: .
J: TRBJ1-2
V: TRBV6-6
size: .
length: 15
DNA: TGTGCCAGCAGTTACTCCCGGGGAGCGAACTATGGCTACACCTTC
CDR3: CASSYSRGANYGYTF

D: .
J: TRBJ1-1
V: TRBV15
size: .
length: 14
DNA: TGTGCCACCAGCAGAGTGCGGGGGGTGGCTGAAGCTTTCTTT
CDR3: CATSRVRGVAEAFF

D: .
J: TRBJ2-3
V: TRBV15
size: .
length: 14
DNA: TGTGCCACCTGCGGGGGCTTCAGCACAGATACGCAGTATTTT
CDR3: CATCGGFSTDTQYF

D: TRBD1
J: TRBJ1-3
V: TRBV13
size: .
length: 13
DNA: TGTGCCGGAGGACAGGGGGAAGGAAACACCATATATTTT
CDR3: CAGGQGEGNTIYF

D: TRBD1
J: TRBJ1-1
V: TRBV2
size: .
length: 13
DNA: TGTGCCAGCAGTGGGGTACAGGGGGCTGAAGCTTTCTTT
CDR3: CASSGVQGAEAFF

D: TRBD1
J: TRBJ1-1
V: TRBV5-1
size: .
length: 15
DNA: TGCGCCAGCAGACCGGACAGGGGGGGCCTCCCTGAAGCTTTCTTT
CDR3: CASRPDRGGLPEAFF

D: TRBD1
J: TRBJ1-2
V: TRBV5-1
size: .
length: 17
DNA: TGCGCCAGCAGCTTGGCCTATAGGTCACAGGGGACCTATGGCTACACCTTC
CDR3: CASSLAYRSQGTYGYTF

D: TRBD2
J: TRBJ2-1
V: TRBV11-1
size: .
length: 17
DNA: TGTGCCAGCAGCTTAGGAGTACTAGCGGGGGGATACAATGAGCAGTTCTTC
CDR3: CASSLGVLAGGYNEQFF

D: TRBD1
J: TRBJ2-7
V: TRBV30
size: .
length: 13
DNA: TGTGCCTGGAGCGACAGGGGGCGTCGGGAGCAGTACTTC
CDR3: CAWSDRGRREQYF

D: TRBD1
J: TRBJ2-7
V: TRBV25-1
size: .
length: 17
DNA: TGTGCCAGCAGTGACGGTCGGGTGGCAGGGGGCTTGGACGAGCAGTACTTC
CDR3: CASSDGRVAGGLDEQYF

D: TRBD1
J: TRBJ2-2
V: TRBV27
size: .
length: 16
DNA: TGTGCCAGCAGTCTGTGGACAGGGGCGAACACCGGGGAGCTGTTTTTT
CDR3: CASSLWTGANTGELFF

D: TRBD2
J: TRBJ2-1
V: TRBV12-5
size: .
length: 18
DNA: TGTGCTAGTGGTTTCGACAAAAAGAGCGGGAGAGGCAACAATGAGCAGTTCTTC
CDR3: CASGFDKKSGRGNNEQFF

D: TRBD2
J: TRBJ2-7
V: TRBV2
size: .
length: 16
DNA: TGTGCCAGCAGTGGACCCCCAGCGGGAGACCCCTACGAGCAGTACTTC
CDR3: CASSGPPAGDPYEQYF

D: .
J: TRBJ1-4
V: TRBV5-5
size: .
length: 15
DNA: TGTGCCAGCAGCCCCCAGGGAAATGCTAATGAAAAACTGTTTTTT
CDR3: CASSPQGNANEKLFF

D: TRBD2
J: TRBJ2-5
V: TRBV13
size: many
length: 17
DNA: TGTGCCAGCAGCTCACGGACTAGCGGGGGGGCCTGGGAGACCCAGTACTTC
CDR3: CASSSRTSGGAWETQYF

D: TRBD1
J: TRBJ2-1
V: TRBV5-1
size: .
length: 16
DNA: TGCGCCAGCAGCGAGGCAACAGGGGGCTCCTACAATGAGCAGTTCTTC
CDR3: CASSEATGGSYNEQFF

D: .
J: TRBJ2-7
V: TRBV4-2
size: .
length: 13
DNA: TGTGCCAGCAGCCAAGAAGGCGGGTACGAGCAGTACTTC
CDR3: CASSQEGGYEQYF

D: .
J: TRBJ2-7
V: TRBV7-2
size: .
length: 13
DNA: TGTGCCAGCAGCTCGGCAGGCTCCTACGAGCAGTACTTC
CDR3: CASSSAGSYEQYF

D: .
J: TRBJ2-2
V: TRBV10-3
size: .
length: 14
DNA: TGTGCCATCAAAAGGGAGACGAACACCGGGGAGCTGTTTTTT
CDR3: CAIKRETNTGELFF

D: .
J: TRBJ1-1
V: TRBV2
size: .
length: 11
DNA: TGTGCCAGCAGCGTTAACACTGAAGCTTTCTTT
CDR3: CASSVNTEAFF

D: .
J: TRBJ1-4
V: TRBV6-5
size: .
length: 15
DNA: TGTGCCAGCAGTTACGGGCAGGCCCAGTATGAAAAACTGTTTTTT
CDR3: CASSYGQAQYEKLFF

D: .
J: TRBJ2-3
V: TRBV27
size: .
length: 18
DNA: TGTGCCAGCAGTTTACCGCGGATCGGGAGATTGGGCACAGATACGCAGTATTTT
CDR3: CASSLPRIGRLGTDTQYF

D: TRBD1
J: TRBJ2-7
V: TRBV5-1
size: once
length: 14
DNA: TGCGCCAGCAGCCCCTGGACAGGCGGCTACGAGCAGTACTTC
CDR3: CASSPWTGGYEQYF

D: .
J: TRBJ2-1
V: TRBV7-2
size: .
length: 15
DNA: TGTGCCAGCAGCTTCGGTAGCGAGATATACAATGAGCAGTTCTTC
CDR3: CASSFGSEIYNEQFF

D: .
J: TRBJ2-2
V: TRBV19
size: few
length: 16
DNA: TGTGCCAGTAGTATAGCCGCAGGGGACTACATCGGGGAGCTGTTTTTT
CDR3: CASSIAAGDYIGELFF

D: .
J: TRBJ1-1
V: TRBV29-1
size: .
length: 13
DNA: TGCAGCGTTGAAGTGTTGGGGGGGCGCCGAACTTTCTTT
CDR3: CSVEVLGGRRTFF

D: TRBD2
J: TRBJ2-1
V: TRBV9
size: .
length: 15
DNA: TGTGCCAGCAGCCCTATCGGGACTAGGCGTGATGAGCAGTTCTTC
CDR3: CASSPIGTRRDEQFF